These 11 T cell receptor beta chains came from one sample sequenced in a study of cytomegalovirus exposure and HLA in healthy donors. Vbeta (60) and Jbeta (13) primers were used in the PCR. Some clones are missing from TCRdb's copy, which holds only in-frame ones; the method was immunoSEQ multiplex PCR. This sample has approximately 290,000 clones, with 80% found just once. Sequenced sample: PBMCs. These receptors originate from a girl aged 2-15 years in good health and CMV-seronegative.

V and J are TRBV6-5 and TRBJ1-1; no definite D call. CDR1 is MNHEY, CDR2 SVGAGI, per germline. This CDR3 has 14 amino acids. Trimming took 7 bases from V and 0 from J, leaving 12 bases between them. In DNA, the CDR3 is TGTGCCAGCATGCACCAGTTCATGAACACTGAAGCTTTCTTT. Its translation: CASMHQFMNTEAFF.

The J gene is TRBJ2-1, the V gene TRBV4-1; 11 bases match TRBD2. Looked up from germline, CDR1 is MGHRA and CDR2 is YSYEKL. This CDR3 is built from 15 residues. The J segment lost 10 bases and the V segment lost 5 bases, leaving 10 bases of the junction unmatched. CDR3 bases: TGCGCCAGCAGCATACTAGCGGGAGTCGGCTACGAGCAGTTCTTC. Its protein product is CASSILAGVGYEQFF.

This clone turned up a few times. The chain links TRBV10-3 to TRBJ2-3, with TRBD1 as a possible D gene (5 bases). The CDR3 runs to 14 residues. Germline lookup yields CDR1 ENHRY and CDR2 SYGVKD. V lost 10 bases, J lost 4 bases, and 18 bases lay in between. In nucleotides, the CDR3 is TGTGCCACATTCGACAGTATGGGTTCAGATACGCAGTATTTT. This sequence encodes CATFDSMGSDTQYF.

This clone was seen many times. The rearrangement uses TRBV4-2 and TRBJ1-1; D ambiguous. Germline assignment: CDR1 LGHNA and CDR2 YNFKEQ. The CDR3 consists of 12 residues. V dropped 0 bases and J dropped 4 bases, with 3 bases sitting between them. The DNA for the CDR3 is TGTGCCAGCAGCCAAGATAGCACTGAAGCTTTCTTT. It yields the protein CASSQDSTEAFF.

The CDR3: CSVDDTGGTDTQYF. CDR3 coding DNA: TGCAGCGTTGACGACACAGGGGGAACAGATACGCAGTATTTT. This chain connects TRBV29-1 to TRBJ2-3, with 8 nucleotides matching TRBD1. CDR1 and CDR2 (germline): SQVTM, ANQGSEA. The CDR3 is made up of 14 amino acids. The V gene end was trimmed by 3 bases and the J gene end by 3 bases; junction bases not matched to a gene: 5.

This clone was seen a handful of times. This rearrangement joins TRBV7-9 to TRBJ2-3; unclear D gene. V lost 5 bases and J 8 bases, leaving 11 bases between the germline ends. The CDR3 has 12 amino acids. Germline V gene data show CDR1 as SEHNR and CDR2 as FQNEAQ (reference sequence). DNA for the CDR3: TGTGCCAGCAGCCGGAAAGGCGGTACGCAGTATTTT. Translation: CASSRKGGTQYF.

This clone was detected a few times. The CDR3: CSVRREGGGLGELFF. CDR3 coding DNA: TGCAGCGTTCGAAGGGAGGGGGGTGGACTCGGGGAGCTGTTTTTT. This rearrangement joins TRBV29-1 to TRBJ2-2, with a possible D match to TRBD2 (7 bases). V was trimmed by 5 bases and J by 7 bases, leaving 20 bases between them. The CDR3 totals 15 residues. Per the germline V gene, CDR1 is SQVTM and CDR2 is ANQGSEA.

The rearrangement joins TRBV25-1 to TRBJ2-1; TRBD2 aligns across 13 bases. V was pared by 8 bases and J by 5 bases, with 6 bases of the junction left unmatched. The CDR3 has 15 amino acids. Germline loops: CDR1 MGHDK, CDR2 SYGVNS. The CDR3 is CASPAGTSGNNEQFF. The CDR3 region has the DNA TGTGCCAGCCCCGCGGGGACTAGCGGGAACAATGAGCAGTTCTTC.

This clone was observed once. The CDR3 region is CASSPYYNEQFF. CDR3 coding DNA: TGTGCCAGCAGCCCCTATTACAATGAGCAGTTCTTC. The chain couples TRBV6-6 to TRBJ2-1; D not certain. This CDR3 has 12 residues. Germline lookup yields CDR1 MNHNY and CDR2 SVGAGI (reference sequence). V lost 6 bases, J lost 4 bases, and 7 bases lay in between.

The rearrangement links TRBV30 to TRBJ1-2, with 9 nucleotides matching TRBD1. Germline CDR1 reads GTSNPN; CDR2 reads SVGIG (reference sequence). The ends lost 1 base at V and 6 bases at J; junction bases unmatched: 3. The CDR3 is 13 residues long. The CDR3 protein is CAWSEGQGNGYTF. CDR3 sequence (DNA): TGTGCCTGGAGTGAGGGACAGGGAAATGGCTACACCTTC.

This chain uses TRBV27 with TRBJ1-5; 8 bases line up with TRBD1. From germline, CDR1 is MNHEY and CDR2 SMNVEV (reference sequence). J was trimmed by 11 bases and V by 3 bases; bases with no gene match: 18. The CDR3 runs 17 residues. In DNA form, the CDR3 reads TGTGCCAGCAGTTTTATAAGGAACAGGGGGTACCTCCTGGCCCAGCATTTT. It encodes CASSFIRNRGYLLAQHF.